The 8 T cell receptor beta chains below come from one sample, sequenced in a study of T cells after yellow fever vaccination. TCRdb reprocessed the 5' RACE reads with MiXCR, giving one entry per CDR3 protein. Among some 420,000 distinct CDR3 sequences, 15% to 20% were seen once, and the ten largest hold roughly a sixth. The sample here was PBMCs, taken before the yellow fever booster vaccination. These receptors originate from a young man who received the YFV17D yellow fever vaccine.

This clonotype showed up just a few times. The J gene is TRBJ2-5, the V gene TRBV5-1; possibly TRBD2 for D (5 bases). The CDR3 sequence is 16 residues long. Germline CDR1 and CDR2: SGHRS and YFSETQ. V shed 0 bases and J shed 1 base, with 13 bases lying between them. The CDR3 DNA is TGCGCCAGCAGCTTGGACCGGGCGGGCCCCCAAGAGACCCAGTACTTC. Translation gives CASSLDRAGPQETQYF. The whole variable domain, remainder taken from reference TRBV5-1 and TRBJ2-5, is KAGVTQTPRYLIKTRGQQVTLSCSPISGHRSVSWYQQTPGQGLQFLFEYFSETQRNKGNFPGRFSGRQFSNSRSEMNVSTLELGDSALYLCASSLDRAGPQETQYFGPGTRLLVL.

This clonotype was detected only a few times. The rearrangement links TRBV5-5 to TRBJ2-3; no clear D gene. Germline V gene data show CDR1 as SGHKS and CDR2 as YYEKEE (reference sequence). V lost 5 bases to trimming and J lost 5 bases, with 9 bases between them. This CDR3 is 12 amino acids long. The CDR3 loop reads CASSSLVDTQYF. The CDR3 DNA sequence: TGTGCCAGCAGTTCACTCGTAGATACGCAGTATTTT.

This chain links TRBV6-5 with TRBJ2-7; D might be TRBD1 or TRBD2, each matching 5 bases. The CDR3 consists of 15 residues. Between the trimmed V and J ends, which lost 4 bases and 2 bases, there was a span of 15 bases. Germline V gives CDR1 MNHEY, CDR2 SVGAGI. CDR3 DNA: TGTGCCAGCAGTTTGGTGACAGAGGGTACCTACGAGCAGTACTTC. It codes for CASSLVTEGTYEQYF.

The chain links TRBV27 to TRBJ2-1; the D gene could be TRBD1 or TRBD2 (5 bases each). The CDR3 is made up of 15 amino acids. CDR1 and CDR2 (germline): MNHEY, SMNVEV (reference sequence). Deletions cut 5 bases from V and 5 bases from J, with 16 bases between. The CDR3 nucleotides read TGTGCCAGCAGTGTAGGGTGGGGGATCCACAATGAGCAGTTCTTC. This gives the protein CASSVGWGIHNEQFF.

The CDR3 coding sequence is TGTGCCAGCAGTCAGTATCAACAGGGGGCCTACGAGCAGTACTTC. This encodes CASSQYQQGAYEQYF. The chain uses TRBV7-2 and TRBJ2-7; 8 bases map to TRBD1. V trimming: 6 bases; J trimming: 2 bases; junction bases outside the gene matches: 9. The V gene's germline CDR1 is SGHTA and CDR2 FQGNSA. The length of the CDR3 is 15 residues.

In its sample, this clonotype was seen a few times. V and J are TRBV15 and TRBJ1-3; D might be TRBD1 (5 bases). Germline assignment: CDR1 LNHNV and CDR2 YYDKDF (reference sequence). Deletions cut 0 bases from V and 2 bases from J, with 11 bases between. The CDR3 spans 16 residues. CDR3 residues: CATSRDDGGAGNTIYF. The CDR3 DNA reads as TGTGCCACCAGCAGAGATGACGGGGGGGCTGGAAACACCATATATTTT.

The chain employs TRBV6-2 or TRBV6-3 and TRBJ2-7; 12 bases line up with TRBD2. CDR3 length: 19 residues. V lost 0 bases, J lost 0 bases, and 9 bases stayed unmatched. Germline V gives CDR1 MNHEY, CDR2 SVGEGT. Here the CDR3 reads CASSYSSSSGGDNSYEQYF. The CDR3 DNA is TGTGCCAGCAGTTACTCGTCGTCTAGCGGGGGGGATAACTCCTACGAGCAGTACTTC.

The rearrangement joins TRBV7-9 to TRBJ2-5, with D possibly called TRBD1 or TRBD2 (6 bases each). V gave up 4 bases and J gave up 8 bases, with 17 bases separating them. Germline CDR1 SEHNR, CDR2 FQNEAQ (reference sequence). This CDR3 has 14 amino acids. The CDR3 loop is CASSSEGEPGTQYF. In nucleotides, the CDR3 is TGTGCCAGCAGCTCGGAGGGGGAGCCGGGAACCCAGTACTTC.